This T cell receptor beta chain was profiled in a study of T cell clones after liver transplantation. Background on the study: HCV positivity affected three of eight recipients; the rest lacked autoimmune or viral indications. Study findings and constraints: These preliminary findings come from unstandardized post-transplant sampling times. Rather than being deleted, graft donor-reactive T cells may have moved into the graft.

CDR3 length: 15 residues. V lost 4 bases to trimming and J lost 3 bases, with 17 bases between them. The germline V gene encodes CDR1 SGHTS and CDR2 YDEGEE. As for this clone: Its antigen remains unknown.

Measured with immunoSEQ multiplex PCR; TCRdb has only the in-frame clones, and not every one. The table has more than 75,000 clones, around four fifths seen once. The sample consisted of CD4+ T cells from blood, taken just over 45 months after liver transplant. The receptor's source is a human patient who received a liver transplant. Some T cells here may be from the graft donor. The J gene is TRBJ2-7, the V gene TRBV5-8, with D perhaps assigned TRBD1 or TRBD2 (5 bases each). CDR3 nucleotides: TGTGCCAGCAGCGGAATTGGGACGGAATACTACGAGCAGTACTTC. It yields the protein CASSGIGTEYYEQYF.